This record looks at one TCR beta chain sequence and its context. Its specificity is not known. This sample was included in a study of PD-1 blockade in classical Hodgkin lymphoma. Study findings and constraints: Factors driving the repertoire differences, possibly disease activity or prior therapy, remain undefined.

Trimming took 4 bases from V and 6 from J; bases not matched to a gene: 8. The CDR3 has 15 amino acids. Germline values: CDR1 SNHLY, CDR2 FYNNEI. Time point given: newly diagnosed, previously untreated cHL patient sample. From thawed PBMCs, magnetic negative selection was used to isolate the CD8+ T cells. TCRdb's table, derived via immunoSEQ multiplex PCR, lists solely in-frame clones and lacks some. The data show over 20,000 clones, about 86% seen once. Sequences were obtained from CD8+ T cells from blood. This TCR was sampled from a human donor with classical Hodgkin lymphoma. The chain employs TRBV2 and TRBJ1-1; 10 nucleotides agree with TRBD1. CDR3 sequence reads: CASSVWKDRGSEAFF. The CDR3 bases are TGTGCCAGCAGTGTTTGGAAGGACAGGGGGTCTGAAGCTTTCTTT.